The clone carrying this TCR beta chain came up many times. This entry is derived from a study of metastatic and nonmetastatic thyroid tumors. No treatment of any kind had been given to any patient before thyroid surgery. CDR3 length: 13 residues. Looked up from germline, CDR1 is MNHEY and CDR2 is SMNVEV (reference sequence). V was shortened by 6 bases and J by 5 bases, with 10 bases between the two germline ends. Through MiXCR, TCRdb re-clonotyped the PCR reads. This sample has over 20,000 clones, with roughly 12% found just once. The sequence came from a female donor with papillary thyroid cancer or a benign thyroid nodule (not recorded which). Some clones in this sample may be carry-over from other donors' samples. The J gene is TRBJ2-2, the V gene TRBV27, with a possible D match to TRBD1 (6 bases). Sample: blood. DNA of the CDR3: TGTGCCAGCAGCCTCAGGGGAACCGGGGAGCTGTTTTTT. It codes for CASSLRGTGELFF.